This TCR beta chain was found in a study of cytomegalovirus exposure and HLA in healthy donors. This clone was detected only once. The antigen is undetermined. Study-wide findings and caveats: Rarity held for most TCR sequences, but there were some public TCRs that occurred in many donors.

CDR3 length equals 12 residues. Germline loops: CDR1 SNHLY, CDR2 FYNNEI. Trimming cost V 6 bases and J 4 bases; bases outside gene matches: 1. Assay used: immunoSEQ multiplex PCR; TCRdb lists only in-frame clones, some missing. The data show under 200,000 clones, with 81% seen just once and 0.95% to 1.5% held by the top ten. The TCR comes from a woman in her twenties or thirties in good health and CMV-seronegative. The genes are TRBV2 and TRBJ2-3; TRBD1 matches at 7 bases. Sequenced material: PBMCs. In nucleotides, the CDR3 is TGTGCCAGCAGCACAGGGGCAGATACGCAGTATTTT. This sequence encodes CASSTGADTQYF.